The rows below give T cell receptor beta chains drawn from one sample of a study of monozygotic twins with inflammatory bowel disease. TCRdb reprocessed the 5' RACE reads and stores each CDR3 protein as one record, lacking DNA. Across approximately 400,000 distinct CDR3 sequences, the top ten clones capture about 2.3% of the sample. Sequencing was done on a sample of blood. The source is a human donor with ulcerative colitis or Crohn's disease, or a healthy co-twin of an affected twin (not recorded which). The CDR3 runs from the conserved cysteine through the conserved F or W.

J gene | V gene | CDR3 protein
TRBJ2-3 | TRBV29-1 | CSVEPRDTDTQYF
TRBJ1-1 | TRBV2 | CASSSQGASTEAFF
TRBJ2-2 | TRBV5-4 | CASGLLSGGNTGELFF
TRBJ1-1 | TRBV12-3/TRBV12-4 | CASSLLGEVTEAFF
TRBJ2-2 | TRBV9 | CASSLFGGSNTGELFF
TRBJ1-2 | TRBV10-3 | CATTPGQGGYTF
TRBJ1-1 | TRBV7-6 | CASSLGGGFEAFF
TRBJ2-1 | TRBV7-9 | CASSWPGLGHEQFF
TRBJ1-6 | TRBV7-2 | CASTRGGQDYSPLHF
TRBJ1-2 | TRBV3-1 | CASSQDNRGVYGYTF
TRBJ2-1 | TRBV24-1 | CATSDLVDEQFF
TRBJ2-7 | TRBV20-1 | CSARDWNNNNFEQYF
TRBJ1-1 | TRBV5-1 | CASSLDTANTEAFF
TRBJ2-3 | TRBV7-6 | CASSTAADTQYF
TRBJ2-1 | TRBV18 | CASSPNSRPNEQFF
TRBJ2-7 | TRBV4-1 | CASSHASRGEQYF
TRBJ1-5 | TRBV30 | CAWSPRTGGHQPQHF
TRBJ1-1 | TRBV20-1 | CSASPGQRTEAFF
TRBJ2-4 | TRBV7-3 | CASSLDRAKNIQYF
TRBJ2-3 | TRBV7-2 | CASSSLAGPGTDTQYF
TRBJ2-1 | TRBV29-1 | CSVPVGGTGGAPQFF
TRBJ2-1 | TRBV20-1 | CSARYGSYNEQFF
TRBJ2-2 | TRBV20-1 | CSAPEAASGTGELFF
TRBJ1-5 | TRBV2 | CASNLQTDQPQHF
TRBJ1-1 | TRBV7-2 | CASSLQTGAATEAFF
TRBJ1-5 | TRBV6-2/TRBV6-3 | CASSYAGSNQPQHF
TRBJ1-2 | TRBV4-1 | CASSQEGPTYGYTF
TRBJ2-2 | TRBV5-5 | CASSLALGVNGELFF
TRBJ1-5 | TRBV10-3 | CAIRGQGGQPQHF
TRBJ1-1 | TRBV7-9 | CASILTGGGTEAFF
TRBJ2-1 | TRBV20-1 | CSAFRLAYNEQFF
TRBJ1-1 | TRBV14 | CASSQDQRDRRAFF
TRBJ2-5 | TRBV27 | CASSPLKLLAGHEETQYF
TRBJ2-2 | TRBV29-1 | CSVRPTGPGELFF
TRBJ2-5 | TRBV29-1 | CSVDGGIGQETQYF
TRBJ1-2 | TRBV27 | CASSPGAEASTYGYTF
TRBJ2-3 | TRBV7-9 | CASSTRTSGMTDTQYF
TRBJ2-1 | TRBV6-1 | CASTLSGLGGEQFF
TRBJ2-1 | TRBV5-5 | CASSPSRAGGPYNEQFF
TRBJ1-1 | TRBV9 | CASSVSGILNTEAFF
TRBJ2-7 | TRBV11-2 | CASSLARGSDEQYF
TRBJ1-1 | TRBV3-1 | CASSQTGGLRTEAFF
TRBJ2-7 | TRBV18 | CASSPRLNPYEQYF
TRBJ1-1 | TRBV24-1 | CATSEAHEGRRNTEAFF
TRBJ2-7 | TRBV6-2/TRBV6-3 | CASSYSFGSYEQYF
TRBJ2-3 | TRBV20-1 | CSARDPASGSTDTQYF
TRBJ1-4 | TRBV19 | CASSLWDGGNEKLFF
TRBJ2-5 | TRBV20-1 | CSAPVAGALETQYF
TRBJ2-3 | TRBV7-2 | CASSLVAGGFRTDTQYF
TRBJ2-2 | TRBV28 | CASSPSGPPAELFF
TRBJ2-3 | TRBV5-1 | CASSLGGAQDTQYF
TRBJ2-7 | TRBV6-1 | CASMGLASHEQYF